Following are 20 T cell receptor beta chains from one sample sequenced in a study of T cell repertoires in cytomegalovirus infection. TCRdb independently ran MiXCR on the reads; one entry per CDR3 protein. The sample records under 120,000 distinct CDR3 sequences, around 40% being singletons. No antigen has been assigned to these receptors. The sequences come from CD8+ T cells from cultured PBMCs, collected from culture after CMV antigen stimulation. These receptors were obtained from a human donor in good health (CMV status not recorded). Some clones in this sample may be carry-over from other donors' samples.

The chain employs TRBV29-1 and TRBJ1-2; TRBD1 aligns across 8 bases. J gave up 4 bases and V 6 bases, and 4 bases lay outside the gene matches. This CDR3 is built from 12 residues. Germline assignment: CDR1 SQVTM and CDR2 ANQGSEA. The CDR3 DNA is TGCAGCGTAAACAGGGGGAGCTATGGCTACACCTTC. It is translated as CSVNRGSYGYTF.

The chain has TRBV2 and TRBJ2-7; 9 nucleotides line up with TRBD1. This CDR3 is built from 15 residues. V lost 3 bases, J lost 4 bases, and 7 bases stayed unmatched. Germline V CDR1 and CDR2: SNHLY, FYNNEI. The CDR3: CASSDPGGQGYEQYF. The DNA for the CDR3 is TGTGCCAGCAGTGACCCCGGGGGACAGGGATACGAGCAGTACTTC.

The chain has TRBV6-8 and TRBJ2-7; D is unclear. The germline gives CDR1 MNHGY, CDR2 SAAAGT. The length of the CDR3 is 14 residues. V was pared by 5 bases and J by 0 bases, with 11 bases between. As DNA, the CDR3 is TGTGCCAGCAGTGGAGACCTTACCTCCTACGAGCAGTACTTC. Translated: CASSGDLTSYEQYF.

The chain links TRBV12-3 or TRBV12-4 to TRBJ2-1; 7 positions match TRBD1. The V and J ends lost 6 bases and 4 bases, in that order; junction bases with no gene match: 6. The CDR3 length is 14 residues. The CDR3 protein is CASSTGTEYNEQFF. DNA for the CDR3: TGTGCCAGCAGCACCGGGACAGAGTACAATGAGCAGTTCTTC.

The chain carries TRBV7-3 and TRBJ1-2, with D possibly TRBD1 on 5 matching bases. Per the germline V gene, CDR1 is SGHTA and CDR2 is FQGTGA. The length of the CDR3 is 14 residues. Deletions cut 6 bases from V and 1 base from J, with 12 bases between. CDR3 nucleotide sequence: TGTGCCAGCAGGCCGACAGAAAATAACTATGGCTACACCTTC. Amino acid sequence: CASRPTENNYGYTF.

The J gene is TRBJ1-3, the V gene TRBV12-3 or TRBV12-4, with D possibly matching TRBD1 (5 bases). This CDR3 is 16 amino acids long. With 5 bases removed from V and 0 bases from J, the gap between germline ends came to 14 bases. CDR3 DNA: TGTGCCAGCAGTCCCAGGGTTTGGGGCTCTGGAAACACCATATATTTT. This translates into CASSPRVWGSGNTIYF.

The chain is built from TRBV27 and TRBJ1-5, with D unclear. Germline loops: CDR1 MNHEY, CDR2 SMNVEV (reference sequence). V was pared by 2 bases and J by 4 bases, with 12 bases between. The CDR3 consists of 15 residues. In DNA form, the CDR3 reads TGTGCCAGCAGTTTAGGTGGGTTCCTAAATCAGCCCCAGCATTTT. It yields the protein CASSLGGFLNQPQHF.

This clonotype was seen a few times. This chain joins TRBV7-9 and TRBJ2-1; D gene ambiguous. Germline V CDR1 and CDR2: SEHNR, FQNEAQ (reference sequence). The CDR3 runs 12 residues. Trimming shortened V by 0 bases and J by 7 bases, and 4 bases separated the two germline ends. As DNA, the CDR3 is TGTGCCAGCAGCTTAGCGGCAAATGAGCAGTTCTTC. This codes for CASSLAANEQFF.

V is TRBV28 and J is TRBJ1-3, with 7 nucleotides matching TRBD1. Germline values: CDR1 MDHEN, CDR2 SYDVKM. The CDR3 length is 15 residues. V lost 3 bases, J lost 0 bases, and 2 bases stayed unmatched. The CDR3 here is CASSFGTDSGNTIYF. In nucleotides, the CDR3 is TGTGCCAGCAGTTTCGGGACAGACTCTGGAAACACCATATATTTT.

The J gene is TRBJ2-7, the V gene TRBV27; D gene uncertain. Trimming removed 6 bases from V and 5 bases from J, with 14 bases in between. Germline CDR1 MNHEY, CDR2 SMNVEV (reference sequence). The CDR3 sequence is 13 residues long. This CDR3 is CASRARFGNEQYF. The CDR3 DNA follows: TGTGCCAGCAGGGCCCGATTTGGAAACGAGCAGTACTTC.

The chain links TRBV11-2 to TRBJ2-1; 9 bases match TRBD2. The CDR3 runs to 15 residues. Germline V gene lookup returns CDR1 SGHAT and CDR2 FQNNGV. V was pared by 5 bases and J by 4 bases, with 6 bases of the junction left unmatched. Here the CDR3 reads CASSTRLAVYNEQFF. The CDR3 DNA follows: TGTGCCAGCAGCACCCGACTAGCGGTATACAATGAGCAGTTCTTC.

V and J are TRBV24-1 and TRBJ2-2, with no clear D. Germline V gene data show CDR1 as KGHDR and CDR2 as SFDVKD. This CDR3 has 16 amino acids. Between the trimmed V and J ends, which lost 2 bases and 0 bases, there was a span of 9 bases. The DNA for the CDR3 is TGTGCCACCAGTGATTCGGCGACCGCGAACACCGGGGAGCTGTTTTTT. Translation: CATSDSATANTGELFF.

This clonotype was counted only a few times. This rearrangement joins TRBV2 to TRBJ2-2, with 9 bases that match TRBD1. V dropped 11 bases and J dropped 3; count of bases not matched to a gene: 13. There are 16 residues in the CDR3. Per germline, CDR1 SNHLY and CDR2 FYNNEI. The CDR3 loop reads CASSGTGNRDTGELFF. CDR3 nucleotide sequence: TGTGCCTCATCCGGGACAGGGAATCGGGACACCGGGGAGCTGTTTTTT.

This clonotype has just a few counts. The chain uses TRBV5-1 and TRBJ2-3; 9 bases line up with TRBD2. In germline, CDR1 is SGHRS, CDR2 YFSETQ. The J segment lost 2 bases and the V segment lost 0 bases, leaving 4 bases of the junction unmatched. The CDR3 contains 16 residues. CDR3 bases: TGCGCCAGCAGCTTGGAGGCTAGCGGGGCCACAGATACGCAGTATTTT. Its translation: CASSLEASGATDTQYF.

This clonotype is labeled medium-sized. This sequence joins TRBV7-6 and TRBJ2-5; 7 nucleotides line up with TRBD1. This CDR3 contains 17 residues. Germline-derived CDR1 and CDR2 are SGHVS and FNYEAQ. Germline trimming cut 1 base from V and 0 bases from J; bases unmatched to any gene: 8. The CDR3 loop is CASSLGSGGSDQETQYF. The CDR3 DNA sequence: TGTGCCAGCAGCTTAGGGTCAGGGGGAAGCGACCAAGAGACCCAGTACTTC.

This clonotype has a count of ten or more. The chain combines TRBV6-5 with TRBJ2-6, with no clear D. The germline V gene has CDR1 MNHEY and CDR2 SVGAGI. The CDR3 consists of 16 residues. V dropped 2 bases and J dropped 0 bases, with 8 bases sitting between them. This CDR3 is CASSYDDDSGANVLTF. The CDR3 DNA reads as TGTGCCAGCAGTTACGATGACGACTCTGGGGCCAACGTCCTGACTTTC.

The chain carries TRBV11-2 and TRBJ2-1; 9 bases match TRBD2. Germline CDR1 is SGHAT and CDR2 is FQNNGV. V lost 0 bases and J lost 8; bases outside the gene matches: 5. CDR3 length: 15 amino acids. The CDR3 nucleotides read TGTGCCAGCAGCTTAGAAATTAGCGGGGGCGATGAGCAGTTCTTC. The encoded protein is CASSLEISGGDEQFF.

This sequence joins TRBV28 and TRBJ1-5, with a tentative D call TRBD1 (5 bases). The V end was cut by 6 bases, the J end by 6 bases, with 27 bases between. Germline V gene lookup returns CDR1 MDHEN and CDR2 SYDVKM. The CDR3 covers 18 residues. CDR3 sequence (DNA): TGTGCCAGCAGCTTTCTGGTGGGGGGAGTAGTGAGCGCTCAGCCCCAGCATTTT. It translates to CASSFLVGGVVSAQPQHF.

The rearrangement links TRBV6-1 to TRBJ2-7; D ambiguous. CDR3 size: 14 residues. Deletions cut 4 bases from V and 0 bases from J, with 10 bases between. From germline, CDR1 is MNHNS and CDR2 SASEGT. Here the CDR3 reads CASSASTGSYEQYF. The DNA of the CDR3 is TGTGCCAGCAGTGCGTCGACTGGCTCCTACGAGCAGTACTTC.

This clonotype was seen a few times. The V call is TRBV28, the J call TRBJ1-1; no reliable D call. Germline loops: CDR1 MDHEN, CDR2 SYDVKM. The V end lost 1 base, the J end lost 7 bases, and 13 bases lay between the germline ends. This CDR3 has 14 residues. CDR3 sequence reads: CASSLSLDGYEAFF. In nucleotides, the CDR3 is TGTGCCAGCAGTTTATCCCTAGACGGGTATGAAGCTTTCTTT.